This entry lists 13 T cell receptor beta chains sequenced from one sample in a study of cytomegalovirus exposure and HLA in healthy donors. It was with 60 Vbeta and 13 Jbeta primers that the PCR ran. Using immunoSEQ multiplex PCR, the repertoire was profiled, and TCRdb retains in-frame clones only, with some absent. Of 150,000 to 180,000 clones in the sample, about four fifths were seen once. Sequencing was performed on PBMCs. All receptors derive from a man aged 18 to 30 in good health and CMV-seronegative.

This chain joins TRBV5-1 and TRBJ1-2, with TRBD1 matching over 8 bases. There are 15 residues in the CDR3. After removal of 4 bases from V and 6 bases from J, the junction contained 11 bases not matched to a gene. Germline V gene data show CDR1 as SGHRS and CDR2 as YFSETQ. CDR3 region: CASSPGGQGGDGYTF. The CDR3 nucleotides are TGCGCCAGCAGCCCAGGTGGACAGGGAGGGGATGGCTACACCTTC.

This clone was picked up one time. The chain recombines TRBV28 with TRBJ1-6; D may be TRBD1 (5 bases). CDR1 and CDR2 (germline): MDHEN, SYDVKM. The CDR3 covers 16 residues. V lost 6 bases to trimming and J lost 0 bases, with 12 bases between them. The CDR3 DNA reads as TGTGCCAGCAGCTCGACAGTTAGCTCCTATAATTCACCCCTCCACTTT. This translates into CASSSTVSSYNSPLHF.

The DNA for the CDR3 is TGTGCCAGCAGCTGGAGGGAGGCAGATACGCAGTATTTT. It specifies CASSWREADTQYF. The chain recombines TRBV7-9 with TRBJ2-3; a possible D gene is TRBD2 (6 bases). Deletions cut 4 bases from V and 4 bases from J, with 9 bases between. The length of the CDR3 is 13 residues. Germline V gene sequence: CDR1 SEHNR, CDR2 FQNEAQ (reference sequence).

This clone was picked up a small number of times. The V and J genes are TRBV30 and TRBJ2-6; D is uncertain. Germline-derived CDR1 and CDR2 are GTSNPN and SVGIG (reference sequence). The germline V and J ends were trimmed by 8 bases and 3 bases, with 5 bases remaining between them. This CDR3 has 11 residues. The CDR3 sequence is CAIDGANVLTF. In DNA form, the CDR3 reads TGTGCCATAGATGGGGCCAACGTCCTGACTTTC.

The V call is TRBV2, the J call TRBJ1-6; 7 bases agree with TRBD1. The CDR3 is 14 residues long. Germline V gives CDR1 SNHLY, CDR2 FYNNEI. V dropped 6 bases and J dropped 6; count of bases not matched to a gene: 5. CDR3 sequence (DNA): TGTGCCAGCAGCACGGGACAGCCTAATTCACCCCTCCACTTT. Translation gives CASSTGQPNSPLHF.

The rearrangement uses TRBV5-1 and TRBJ2-2; 8 bases match TRBD1. CDR1 is SGHRS and CDR2 is YFSETQ in the germline V gene. With 3 bases clipped from V and 4 bases from J, the junction kept 8 bases outside the gene matches. The CDR3 consists of 16 residues. This chain's CDR3 is CASSWGAGGSTGELFF. The CDR3 DNA is TGCGCCAGCAGCTGGGGGGCAGGGGGCAGCACCGGGGAGCTGTTTTTT.

This clone was seen more than once but under ten times. Here the CDR3 DNA reads TGTGCCAGCTCTTACCCCAGGGGGAACGAGCAGTTCTTC. This sequence encodes CASSYPRGNEQFF. The V call is TRBV18, the J call TRBJ2-1, with 7 bases that match TRBD1. The ends lost 6 bases at V and 10 bases at J; junction bases unmatched: 9. Germline V gene lookup returns CDR1 KGHSH and CDR2 LQKENI. The CDR3 spans 13 residues.

As regards this clone: One junction end does not reproduce the germline sequence, and a read error may be involved. The rearrangement links TRBV2 to TRBJ2-6, with a tentative D call TRBD1 (5 bases). The CDR3 has 14 amino acids. From germline, CDR1 is SNHLY and CDR2 FYNNEI. This CDR3 reads CASSFVSGANGLTF. The CDR3 bases are TGTGCCAGCAGTTTTGTCTCTGGGGCCAACGGCCTGACTTTC.

V usage is TRBV4-1 and J usage is TRBJ1-3; the match to TRBD1 covers 11 bases. Unmatched junction bases numbered 5, after V lost 2 bases and J lost 5 bases. The CDR3 extends over 16 amino acids. From germline, CDR1 is MGHRA and CDR2 YSYEKL. The CDR3 loop reads CASSQPGQGDRNTIYF. The CDR3 DNA sequence: TGCGCCAGCAGCCAACCGGGACAGGGGGACAGAAACACCATATATTTT.

The chain couples TRBV6-5 to TRBJ1-1, with D possibly matching TRBD1 (5 bases). Trimming shortened V by 5 bases and J by 7 bases, and 14 bases separated the two germline ends. CDR3 size: 13 residues. From germline, CDR1 is MNHEY and CDR2 SVGAGI. This CDR3 is CASSRGWLGEAFF. The CDR3 DNA is TGTGCCAGCAGTAGGGGTTGGTTGGGTGAAGCTTTCTTT.

This clone came up once. The CDR3, as DNA: TGTGCCAGCAGCTCCGAGGGTAGTACGCAGTATTTT. Translated: CASSSEGSTQYF. V gene TRBV11-3 combines with J gene TRBJ2-3, with D possibly TRBD2 on 5 matching bases. The CDR3 contains 12 residues. The V end was cut by 4 bases, the J end by 8 bases, with 10 bases between. Germline-derived CDR1 and CDR2 are SGHNT and YENEEA.

The rearrangement joins TRBV7-9 to TRBJ1-1; the D gene is possibly TRBD1 (6 bases). The V gene's germline CDR1 is SEHNR and CDR2 FQNEAQ (reference sequence). The CDR3 totals 13 residues. V was trimmed by 1 base and J by 5 bases, leaving 8 bases between them. This chain's CDR3 is CASSLVGTTEAFF. Written as DNA, the CDR3 is TGTGCCAGCAGCTTAGTTGGGACAACTGAAGCTTTCTTT.

This rearrangement joins TRBV7-9 to TRBJ1-2; D is undetermined. Looked up from germline, CDR1 is SEHNR and CDR2 is FQNEAQ (reference sequence). CDR3 length: 14 amino acids. V shed 4 bases and J shed 8 bases, with 17 bases lying between them. The CDR3 spells CASSSRRVPGGYTF. In DNA form, the CDR3 reads TGTGCCAGCAGCTCCCGTAGGGTCCCGGGGGGCTACACCTTC.